A single sample gave rise to the 20 T cell receptor beta chains below, sequenced in a study of T cells after yellow fever vaccination (dated 2019 in TCRdb). The sample's treatment or condition, from its label and the paper: live attenuated yellow fever vaccine strain. Libraries were made using 5' RACE. For sequencing, an Illumina HiSeq 2500 was employed. TCRdb reran the public reads through fastp at Q25 and MiXCR, keeping productive beta chains. Entries that share a CDR3 protein sequence are merged under the most common genes and DNA. This sample lists around 100,000 distinct CDR3 sequences; around 8% were detected once. Together, the top ten hold around 25% of the sample. Material: CD8+ T cells sorted from PBMCs, obtained 45 days after the yellow fever booster vaccination. These receptor sequences come from a man aged 30 to 39 who received the YFV17D yellow fever vaccine.

The sample holds a few counts of this clonotype. V gene TRBV12-3 or TRBV12-4 combines with J gene TRBJ2-1, with D tentatively TRBD1 (6 bases). V lost 11 bases and J lost 0, with 14 bases in between. The CDR3 extends over 14 amino acids. CDR3 region: CASKGVDSYNEQFF. The CDR3 coding sequence is TGTGCCTCAAAGGGGGTAGACTCCTACAATGAGCAGTTCTTC.

At least ten counts were recorded for this clonotype. The chain carries TRBV20-1 and TRBJ1-2; D is perhaps TRBD1 (6 bases). The CDR3 covers 12 residues. CDR1 DFQATT and CDR2 SNEGSKA come from the germline V gene (reference sequence). Trimming removed 6 bases from V and 6 bases from J, with 14 bases in between. CDR3 sequence (DNA): TGCAGTGCACGGGGGGCTAGTGATGGCTACACCTTC. Its translation: CSARGASDGYTF.

This clonotype was counted ten times or more. This chain uses TRBV4-2 with TRBJ2-7; 10 bases agree with TRBD2. This CDR3 has 16 residues. Germline CDR1 reads LGHNA; CDR2 reads YNFKEQ. Germline trimming cut 0 bases from V and 4 bases from J; bases unmatched to any gene: 6. The CDR3 region is CASSQETGLASYEQYF. DNA of the CDR3: TGTGCCAGCAGCCAAGAGACGGGACTAGCGAGTTACGAGCAGTACTTC.

This clonotype came up many times. V is TRBV6-1 and J is TRBJ2-7; 8 nucleotides match TRBD1. In germline, CDR1 is MNHNS, CDR2 SASEGT. Trimming cost V 6 bases and J 4 bases; bases outside gene matches: 8. This CDR3 region has 14 residues. Here the CDR3 DNA reads TGTGCCAGCAGCGCCGCACAGGGGGTGTACGAGCAGTACTTC. As protein: CASSAAQGVYEQYF.

In its sample, this clonotype was seen many times. The chain uses TRBV7-6 and TRBJ2-7; 13 bases line up with TRBD2. This CDR3 comprises 16 residues. Germline V lookup: CDR1 SGHVS, CDR2 FNYEAQ. Losses at the gene ends were 1 base for V and 0 bases for J; bases not matched to a gene: 0. The CDR3 sequence: CASSLGTSGSSYEQYF. CDR3 coding DNA: TGTGCCAGCAGCTTAGGGACTAGCGGGAGCTCCTACGAGCAGTACTTC.

This chain connects TRBV11-2 to TRBJ2-5; D is possibly TRBD2 (5 bases). Trimming left V 1 base short and J 2 bases short, with 17 bases between. This CDR3 is 17 amino acids long. Germline values: CDR1 SGHAT, CDR2 FQNNGV. CDR3 in amino acids: CASSLVLTTALQETQYF. CDR3 in DNA: TGTGCCAGCAGCTTAGTTCTGACTACGGCCCTACAAGAGACCCAGTACTTC.

This rearrangement joins TRBV5-1 to TRBJ2-1; D is possibly TRBD1 (5 bases). This CDR3 has 13 amino acids. V shed 5 bases and J shed 4 bases, with 10 bases lying between them. Germline V gene sequence: CDR1 SGHRS, CDR2 YFSETQ. The CDR3 region has the DNA TGCGCCAGCAGGGGAACAGGTTACAATGAGCAGTTCTTC. Translated, it gives CASRGTGYNEQFF.

The sample holds many counts of this clonotype. J is TRBJ2-7 and V is TRBV7-9, with 12 bases fitting TRBD2. The CDR3 length is 16 residues. The J segment lost 4 bases and the V segment lost 3 bases, leaving 7 bases of the junction unmatched. Germline values: CDR1 SEHNR, CDR2 FQNEAQ (reference sequence). The CDR3: CASSLPRLAGEYEQYF. The CDR3 region has the DNA TGTGCCAGCAGCTTGCCCCGACTAGCGGGAGAGTACGAGCAGTACTTC.

The table lists this clonotype with many counts. This chain links TRBV4-3 with TRBJ2-7; 8 positions agree with TRBD1. Per the germline V gene, CDR1 is LGHNA and CDR2 is YSLEER. The CDR3 is 15 amino acids. V gave up 0 bases and J gave up 1 base; unmatched junction bases: 2. CDR3 protein: CASSQETGASYEQYF. The CDR3 DNA follows: TGCGCCAGCAGCCAAGAGACAGGGGCTTCCTACGAGCAGTACTTC.

This clonotype showed up many times. V usage is TRBV7-9 and J usage is TRBJ1-5; a possible D gene is TRBD1 (5 bases). The germline gives CDR1 SEHNR, CDR2 FQNEAQ (reference sequence). Trimming cost V 4 bases and J 6 bases, with 7 bases left between them. The CDR3 spans 12 residues. CDR3 sequence (DNA): TGTGCCAGCAGCTCAGGGAGTCAGCCCCAGCATTTT. Translation: CASSSGSQPQHF. Filled out from reference TRBV7-9 and TRBJ1-5, the complete variable domain reads DTGVSQNPRHKITKRGQNVTFRCDPISEHNRLYWYRQTLGQGPEFLTYFQNEAQLEKSRLLSDRFSAERPKGSFSTLEIQRTEQGDSAMYLCASSSGSQPQHFGDGTRLSIL.

This clonotype appeared many times. The rearrangement links TRBV11-1 to TRBJ2-7; 9 positions match TRBD1. J lost 2 bases, V lost 3 bases, and 14 bases had no gene match. The CDR3 is 18 amino acids. The germline gives CDR1 SGHAT, CDR2 FQDESV (reference sequence). DNA for the CDR3: TGTGCCAGCAGCTTCCCTTCAGACCCGGGACAGGGAACCTACGAGCAGTACTTC. It is translated as CASSFPSDPGQGTYEQYF.

This rearrangement joins TRBV12-3 or TRBV12-4 to TRBJ1-5; 7 bases align to TRBD1. Trimming cost V 6 bases and J 5 bases; bases outside gene matches: 7. This CDR3 has 14 amino acids. CDR3 DNA: TGTGCCAGCAGAAACAGGGGCCGGGATCAGCCCCAGCATTTT. Protein: CASRNRGRDQPQHF.

This clonotype was seen many times. The chain combines TRBV5-4 with TRBJ2-3, with D perhaps TRBD2 (7 bases). Germline V gene data show CDR1 as SGHNT and CDR2 as YYREEE (reference sequence). The CDR3 length is 16 residues. Trimming cost V 4 bases and J 0 bases, with 15 bases left between them. DNA for the CDR3: TGTGCCAGCAGCCCGTTACAGGGAGGGAGCACAGATACGCAGTATTTT. This codes for CASSPLQGGSTDTQYF.

This clonotype came up many times. The gene calls are TRBV3-1 and TRBJ2-5; weak D call: TRBD1 (5 bases). The CDR3 is 15 residues long. The V end was cut by 3 bases, the J end by 1 base, with 12 bases between. Germline loops: CDR1 LGHDT, CDR2 YNNKEL (reference sequence). CDR3 DNA: TGTGCCAGCAGCCAGTTACCAGGGTTCCAAGAGACCCAGTACTTC. This translates into CASSQLPGFQETQYF.

This clonotype came up many times. The chain is built from TRBV27 and TRBJ2-1, with D unclear. The V gene's germline CDR1 is MNHEY and CDR2 SMNVEV (reference sequence). Trimming removed 6 bases at V and 8 bases at J, with 11 bases between. This CDR3 spans 12 amino acids. The CDR3 here is CASSTMYDEQFF. CDR3 DNA: TGTGCCAGCAGCACCATGTACGATGAGCAGTTCTTC.

In this sample, this clonotype turned up many times. J is TRBJ2-3 and V is TRBV7-3, with 7 bases matching TRBD2. V trimming: 5 bases; J trimming: 3 bases; junction bases outside the gene matches: 2. The CDR3 length is 13 residues. Germline assignment: CDR1 SGHTA and CDR2 FQGTGA. CDR3 in DNA: TGTGCCAGCAGCGTCGGGGGGACAGATACGCAGTATTTT. Its protein is CASSVGGTDTQYF.

At least ten counts were recorded for this clonotype. This sequence joins TRBV6-2 or TRBV6-3 and TRBJ2-1; TRBD2 might be the D (5 bases). Per germline, CDR1 MNHEY and CDR2 SVGEGT. The V end was cut by 5 bases, the J end by 10 bases, with 12 bases between. The CDR3 spans 12 residues. The CDR3, as DNA: TGTGCCAGCAGTCGTGAGGACTGGGAGCAGTTCTTC. This codes for CASSREDWEQFF.

This clonotype was recorded a few times. This chain uses TRBV12-5 with TRBJ2-7, with 11 bases matching TRBD2. J lost 6 bases, V lost 6 bases, and 13 bases had no gene match. Germline CDR1 reads LGHNT; CDR2 reads FRNRAP. CDR3 size: 16 residues. The CDR3 bases are TGTGCTAGTGGCCCCGGGACTAGCGGAAGAGGCTGCGAGCAGTACTTC. As protein: CASGPGTSGRGCEQYF.

This clonotype was detected ten times or more. The V gene is TRBV29-1, the J gene TRBJ2-2, with D possibly being TRBD2 (5 bases). CDR3 size: 13 residues. The ends were cut back, 6 bases at V and 5 bases at J, with 13 bases in the middle. Germline V CDR1 and CDR2: SQVTM, ANQGSEA. This CDR3 is CSVGLQNTGELFF. DNA for the CDR3: TGCAGCGTCGGACTGCAAAATACCGGGGAGCTGTTTTTT.

In this sample, this clonotype turned up a few times. This rearrangement joins TRBV10-2 to TRBJ2-1; D is unclear. The V and J ends lost 3 bases and 7 bases respectively, with 19 bases between them. Looked up from germline, CDR1 is WSHSY and CDR2 is SAAADI. The CDR3 length is 16 residues. The CDR3 nucleotides are TGCGCCAGCAGTGAAAAGGTACCGGAGCCTGGGAATGAGCAGTTCTTC. Its protein is CASSEKVPEPGNEQFF.